This T cell receptor (beta chain) is from a study of T-cell memory formation after mild COVID-19. Notes on the study in general: SARS-CoV-2 specificity of second-wave clones peaking day 37 was unconfirmed. There were some responding clones in pre-infection memory, which suggested that cross-reactive memory had joined. Contracting clones localized mainly to CM and EM when CD4+ and mainly to EMRA when CD8+.

Concerning this clonotype itself: The target antigen is unknown.

Using constant-segment primers, 5'RACE produced TCR alpha and TCR beta cDNA libraries carrying sample barcodes and UMIs. MiXCR, run by TCRdb on the 5' RACE reads, gives a single entry per CDR3 protein. Of fewer than 700,000 distinct CDR3 sequences listed, approximately 21% are singletons. CDR1 and CDR2 from the germline V gene are SGHTA and FQGNSA. There are 15 residues in the CDR3. V lost 2 bases to trimming and J lost 1 base, with 9 bases between them. This chain joins TRBV7-2 and TRBJ1-5; D is unclear. This sequence was found in an adult woman who had mild COVID-19 (a few samples of this study predate the infection). Cell type and time point are not known. The sequenced material came from PBMCs or a T cell subset sorted from them (not recorded which). The CDR3 DNA sequence: TGTGCCAGCAGCTTAACCGCAGGAAGCAATCAGCCCCAGCATTTT. It is translated as CASSLTAGSNQPQHF.